A selection of T cell receptor beta chains follows, all from one sample in a study of cytomegalovirus exposure and HLA in healthy donors. Data came from immunoSEQ multiplex PCR; TCRdb stores just in-frame clones and leaves some out. The repertoire holds fewer than 140,000 clones, with 88% as singletons. The sample was PBMCs. The receptors were sampled from a woman between 18 and 29 years old in good health and CMV-seropositive. CDR3s leave out the opening cysteine and the closing phenylalanine or tryptophan. The D gene is left open where the match is weak.

j_call: TRBJ2-3
v_call: TRBV19
d_call: TRBD1
cdr3_aa: ASSISPGQVTDTQY

j_call: TRBJ2-3
v_call: TRBV7-2
d_call: .
cdr3_aa: ASSPGLYTDTQY

j_call: TRBJ1-2
v_call: TRBV28
d_call: TRBD1
cdr3_aa: ASSPRTGYGYT

j_call: TRBJ1-6
v_call: TRBV4-3
d_call: .
cdr3_aa: ASSQEVRTSSYNSPLH

j_call: TRBJ2-7
v_call: TRBV13
d_call: .
cdr3_aa: ASSLLRGRDSPYEQY

j_call: TRBJ1-1
v_call: TRBV27
d_call: TRBD1
cdr3_aa: ASRVDREDTEAF

j_call: TRBJ2-3
v_call: TRBV6-4
d_call: TRBD2
cdr3_aa: ASSPRTSAGSDTQY

j_call: TRBJ2-1
v_call: TRBV7-2
d_call: TRBD1
cdr3_aa: ASSLAWDRQQF

j_call: TRBJ2-1
v_call: TRBV13
d_call: .
cdr3_aa: ASSLPTGTYNEQF

j_call: TRBJ2-2
v_call: TRBV2
d_call: .
cdr3_aa: ASSEVRWGDYTGELF

j_call: TRBJ1-1
v_call: TRBV4-3
d_call: .
cdr3_aa: ASSLGFSSEYTEAF

j_call: TRBJ2-5
v_call: TRBV5-1
d_call: TRBD1
cdr3_aa: ASSRAPTGGEETQY

j_call: TRBJ2-1
v_call: TRBV11-2
d_call: TRBD2
cdr3_aa: ASPGLADDEQF

j_call: TRBJ1-2
v_call: TRBV10-3
d_call: .
cdr3_aa: AITSGMGGNYGYT

j_call: TRBJ2-3
v_call: TRBV9
d_call: TRBD1
cdr3_aa: ASSVGGQGITDTQY

j_call: TRBJ1-1
v_call: TRBV7-2
d_call: .
cdr3_aa: ASSLWGEGTEAF

j_call: TRBJ2-6
v_call: TRBV10-2
d_call: .
cdr3_aa: ASSDRSDWANVLT

j_call: TRBJ1-6
v_call: TRBV5-1
d_call: TRBD1
cdr3_aa: ASALGQGKSPLH

j_call: TRBJ1-6
v_call: TRBV11-2
d_call: TRBD1
cdr3_aa: ASSLAGTANSPLH

j_call: TRBJ2-1
v_call: TRBV1
d_call: .
cdr3_aa: TSSQGRAGLAGGSTGDEQF

j_call: TRBJ1-2
v_call: TRBV6-5
d_call: .
cdr3_aa: ASRPGTGGGYT

j_call: TRBJ1-2
v_call: TRBV5-4
d_call: TRBD1
cdr3_aa: ASSLAGGTGAYGYT

j_call: TRBJ1-3
v_call: TRBV5-1
d_call: TRBD1
cdr3_aa: ASSLVGTAGNTIY

j_call: TRBJ1-1
v_call: TRBV10-1
d_call: .
cdr3_aa: ASSPTCGPEAF